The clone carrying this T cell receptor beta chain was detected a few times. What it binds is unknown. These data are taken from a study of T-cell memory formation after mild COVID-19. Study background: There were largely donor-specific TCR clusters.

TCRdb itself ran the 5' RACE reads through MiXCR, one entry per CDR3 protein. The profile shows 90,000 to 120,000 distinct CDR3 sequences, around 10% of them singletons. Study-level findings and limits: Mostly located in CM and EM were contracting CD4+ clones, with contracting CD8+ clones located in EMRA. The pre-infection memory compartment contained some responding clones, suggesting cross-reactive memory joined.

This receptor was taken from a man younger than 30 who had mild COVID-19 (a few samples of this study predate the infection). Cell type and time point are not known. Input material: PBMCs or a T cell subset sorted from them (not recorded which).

Here the CDR3 DNA reads TGTGCCAGCAAGGACTGGTCCCGCAGCGGGGAGCTGTTTTTT. It codes for CASKDWSRSGELFF. The chain joins TRBV2 to TRBJ2-2, with D perhaps matching TRBD2 (5 bases). V shed 7 bases and J shed 7 bases, with 16 bases lying between them. The CDR3 covers 14 residues. The germline gives CDR1 SNHLY, CDR2 FYNNEI.